This entry lists 27 T cell receptor beta chains sequenced from one sample in a study of identical twins. Using its own MiXCR run on the 5' RACE reads, TCRdb lists one record per CDR3 protein. The sample holds a few hundred thousand distinct CDR3 sequences, less than 20% seen once. Material for sequencing was naive T cells sorted from blood. These receptor sequences come from a man over 45 in good health.

This clonotype has only a few counts. The V call is TRBV20-1, the J call TRBJ2-7, with a possible D match to TRBD1 (5 bases). Trimming shortened V by 6 bases and J by 2 bases, and 14 bases separated the two germline ends. The V gene's germline CDR1 is DFQATT and CDR2 SNEGSKA (reference sequence). The CDR3 has 13 residues. The CDR3 sequence is CSARKTDPYEQYF. The CDR3 bases are TGCAGTGCCCGCAAGACAGACCCCTACGAGCAGTACTTC.

The chain combines TRBV7-9 with TRBJ2-1; D is unclear. CDR3 size: 12 residues. V lost 2 bases to trimming and J lost 10 bases, with 9 bases between them. From germline, CDR1 is SEHNR and CDR2 FQNEAQ (reference sequence). CDR3 nucleotides: TGTGCCAGCAGCTTAACACAAGTCGAGCAGTTCTTC. Residues: CASSLTQVEQFF.

This chain connects TRBV7-2 to TRBJ2-2, with D tentatively TRBD2 (6 bases). V was cut by 1 base and J by 1 base, with 10 bases left in between. The CDR3 sequence is 16 residues long. CDR1 and CDR2 (germline): SGHTA, FQGNSA. CDR3 region: CASSLVRGGNTGELFF. The CDR3 DNA follows: TGTGCCAGCAGCTTAGTTAGGGGAGGGAACACCGGGGAGCTGTTTTTT.

This clonotype was seen many times. The chain has TRBV5-1 and TRBJ1-5; D is ambiguous. Germline lookup yields CDR1 SGHRS and CDR2 YFSETQ. Trimming shortened V by 0 bases and J by 3 bases, and 7 bases separated the two germline ends. This CDR3 region has 14 residues. CDR3 in amino acids: CASSLGGFNQPQHF. The CDR3 bases are TGCGCCAGCAGCTTGGGAGGATTCAATCAGCCCCAGCATTTT.

The chain recombines TRBV18 with TRBJ2-2; 13 nucleotides agree with TRBD2. CDR1 and CDR2 from the germline V gene are KGHSH and LQKENI. The J segment lost 2 bases and the V segment lost 4 bases, leaving 4 bases of the junction unmatched. This CDR3 has 17 residues. The CDR3 nucleotides read TGTGCCAGCTCACTCGGGACTAGCGGGACAAACACCGGGGAGCTGTTTTTT. It encodes CASSLGTSGTNTGELFF.

This clonotype was detected only a few times. This chain uses TRBV27 with TRBJ2-5; 8 nucleotides match TRBD2. V was pared by 3 bases and J by 1 base, with 4 bases of the junction left unmatched. The CDR3 contains 15 residues. Germline CDR1 and CDR2: MNHEY and SMNVEV (reference sequence). This CDR3 is CASSLASGRQETQYF. In DNA form, the CDR3 reads TGTGCCAGCAGTTTGGCTAGCGGGCGCCAAGAGACCCAGTACTTC.

The genes are TRBV12-3 or TRBV12-4 and TRBJ2-4, with D perhaps given as TRBD1 or TRBD2 (6 bases each). With 1 base removed from V and 1 base from J, the gap between germline ends came to 14 bases. The CDR3 sequence is 17 residues long. The CDR3 DNA reads as TGTGCCAGCAGTTTAGTCGAGGGGGGCTTCGCCAAAAACATTCAGTACTTC. It encodes CASSLVEGGFAKNIQYF.

The genes are TRBV3-1 and TRBJ2-4; no reliable D call. Germline V gene data show CDR1 as LGHDT and CDR2 as YNNKEL (reference sequence). CDR3 length equals 14 residues. V shed 4 bases and J shed 2 bases, with 9 bases lying between them. This chain's CDR3 is CASSPPATKNIQYF. The CDR3 nucleotides read TGTGCCAGCAGCCCCCCCGCTACCAAAAACATTCAGTACTTC.

The CDR3 region is CASSYIGPSNTGELFF. The CDR3 region has the DNA TGTGCCAGCAGTTACATCGGACCCTCGAACACCGGGGAGCTGTTTTTT. This chain uses TRBV7-8 with TRBJ2-2; D remains ambiguous. Trimming took off 6 bases at V and 0 bases at J, with 14 bases between the two ends. CDR3 size: 16 residues. In germline, CDR1 is SGHVS, CDR2 FQNEAQ.

This clonotype occurred a few times. The V call is TRBV7-2, the J call TRBJ2-5; 9 positions agree with TRBD2. Per germline, CDR1 SGHTA and CDR2 FQGNSA. The V and J ends lost 5 bases and 6 bases, in that order; junction bases with no gene match: 7. The CDR3 is 14 residues long. The CDR3: CASSPSSGIKTQYF. CDR3 DNA sequence: TGTGCCAGCAGCCCTTCTAGCGGGATTAAGACCCAGTACTTC.

The J gene is TRBJ2-3, the V gene TRBV6-1; TRBD2 matches 12 bases. Trimming cost V 5 bases and J 1 base; bases outside gene matches: 4. This CDR3 is built from 16 residues. Germline-derived CDR1 and CDR2 are MNHNS and SASEGT. In DNA form, the CDR3 reads TGTGCCAGCAGTCCGACTAGCGGGAGAGGCACAGATACGCAGTATTTT. This encodes CASSPTSGRGTDTQYF.

The chain employs TRBV15 and TRBJ2-5; D is tentatively TRBD1 or TRBD2 (6 bases each). The CDR3 has 14 residues. CDR1 and CDR2 (germline): LNHNV, YYDKDF (reference sequence). Trimming removed 4 bases from V and 4 bases from J, with 13 bases in between. CDR3 in amino acids: CATSKGGRAETQYF. The CDR3 DNA is TGTGCCACCAGCAAGGGGGGCAGGGCAGAGACCCAGTACTTC.

This clonotype was recorded a few times. This chain uses TRBV20-1 with TRBJ2-7; 10 nucleotides match TRBD1. The germline V gene has CDR1 DFQATT and CDR2 SNEGSKA (reference sequence). The CDR3 is 16 residues long. The V and J ends lost 5 bases and 1 base, in that order; junction bases with no gene match: 11. The CDR3 region has the DNA TGCAGTGCTGAAGAACCGGGACAGGGGTTATCCTACGAGCAGTACTTC. Amino acids: CSAEEPGQGLSYEQYF.

The rearrangement joins TRBV5-1 to TRBJ2-1; either TRBD1 or TRBD2 may supply D (5 bases each). There are 16 residues in the CDR3. In germline, CDR1 is SGHRS, CDR2 YFSETQ. V shed 0 bases and J shed 5 bases, with 15 bases lying between them. CDR3 nucleotides: TGCGCCAGCAGCTTGGACGGGGACGGCAATCACAATGAGCAGTTCTTC. Translated: CASSLDGDGNHNEQFF. Looking up the rest from reference TRBV5-1 and TRBJ2-1 gives the full variable domain: KAGVTQTPRYLIKTRGQQVTLSCSPISGHRSVSWYQQTPGQGLQFLFEYFSETQRNKGNFPGRFSGRQFSNSRSEMNVSTLELGDSALYLCASSLDGDGNHNEQFFGPGTRLTVL.

This clonotype was observed a handful of times. The chain employs TRBV7-9 and TRBJ2-7, with D perhaps TRBD1 (5 bases). V dropped 1 base and J dropped 12 bases, with 16 bases sitting between them. This CDR3 region has 13 residues. Per the germline V gene, CDR1 is SEHNR and CDR2 is FQNEAQ (reference sequence). CDR3 nucleotide sequence: TGTGCCAGCAGCTTAGGTGCGTCGGGCAGGGTGTACTTC. Translated, it gives CASSLGASGRVYF.

V and J are TRBV7-9 and TRBJ2-3; D unresolved. Per the germline V gene, CDR1 is SEHNR and CDR2 is FQNEAQ (reference sequence). Trimming left V 5 bases short and J 8 bases short, with 20 bases between. The CDR3 extends over 15 amino acids. CDR3 DNA sequence: TGTGCCAGCAGCCCCCCCGCGTATCCTGCAAGTACGCAGTATTTT. Translation gives CASSPPAYPASTQYF.

The rearrangement links TRBV20-1 to TRBJ2-3, with 7 bases matching TRBD2. The V segment lost 6 bases and the J segment 3 bases; nucleotides outside the gene matches: 21. The CDR3 consists of 18 residues. Germline loops: CDR1 DFQATT, CDR2 SNEGSKA (reference sequence). CDR3 residues: CSAVALDPSGRGTDTQYF. CDR3 sequence (DNA): TGCAGTGCAGTAGCCCTAGACCCATCGGGGCGGGGGACAGATACGCAGTATTTT.

This rearrangement joins TRBV24-1 to TRBJ2-2, with no clear D. Per the germline V gene, CDR1 is KGHDR and CDR2 is SFDVKD. V shed 8 bases and J shed 1 base, with 4 bases lying between them. The length of the CDR3 is 12 residues. The CDR3 protein is CATTGNTGELFF. DNA of the CDR3: TGTGCCACCACGGGGAACACCGGGGAGCTGTTTTTT.

Ten or more counts support this clonotype. The chain carries TRBV27 and TRBJ2-4; D gene unclear. CDR1 is MNHEY and CDR2 is SMNVEV in the germline V gene (reference sequence). Trimming took 0 bases from V and 0 from J, leaving 9 bases between them. This CDR3 is 16 amino acids long. CDR3 in amino acids: CASSLSVSQAKNIQYF. The CDR3 DNA follows: TGTGCCAGCAGTTTATCAGTCAGTCAAGCCAAAAACATTCAGTACTTC.

The chain carries TRBV20-1 and TRBJ2-1, with no clear D. CDR1 is DFQATT and CDR2 is SNEGSKA in the germline V gene (reference sequence). The CDR3 contains 13 residues. V dropped 6 bases and J dropped 13 bases, with 22 bases sitting between them. The CDR3 loop reads CSATDTFVPEQFF. The DNA for the CDR3 is TGCAGTGCCACTGATACTTTCGTGCCCGAACAGTTCTTC.

This chain links TRBV5-1 with TRBJ2-7, with 8 bases fitting TRBD2. In germline, CDR1 is SGHRS, CDR2 YFSETQ. The trim removed 4 bases at V and 2 bases at J, leaving 5 bases unmatched. This CDR3 contains 14 residues. The chain's CDR3 is CASSPPGLAYEQYF. As DNA, the CDR3 is TGCGCCAGCAGCCCACCGGGACTAGCCTACGAGCAGTACTTC.

The chain has TRBV10-3 and TRBJ1-1, with D perhaps matching TRBD1 (5 bases). Between the trimmed V and J ends, which lost 6 bases and 3 bases, there was a span of 14 bases. This CDR3 contains 14 residues. Germline V gives CDR1 ENHRY, CDR2 SYGVKD. In DNA form, the CDR3 reads TGTGCCATCAGGGGGCCGCGACTTGACACTGAAGCTTTCTTT. Translation gives CAIRGPRLDTEAFF.

This clonotype was observed at least ten times. The V and J genes are TRBV10-3 and TRBJ2-1, with D perhaps being TRBD1 or TRBD2 (6 bases each). The length of the CDR3 is 14 residues. Per the germline V gene, CDR1 is ENHRY and CDR2 is SYGVKD. V lost 3 bases to trimming and J lost 6 bases, with 12 bases between them. CDR3 sequence (DNA): TGTGCCATCAGTGAACTAGCAGGGGCCAATGAGCAGTTCTTC. Amino acid sequence: CAISELAGANEQFF.

This clonotype was counted only a few times. The chain carries TRBV6-5 and TRBJ2-7; tentatively, D is TRBD1 (5 bases). Germline V CDR1 and CDR2: MNHEY, SVGAGI. V was pared by 2 bases and J by 6 bases, with 14 bases between. The CDR3 extends over 14 amino acids. CDR3 loop: CASSYDFLRGEQYF. The CDR3 DNA sequence: TGTGCCAGCAGTTACGACTTTCTTAGGGGCGAGCAGTACTTC.

A few counts support this clonotype. The V gene is TRBV20-1, the J gene TRBJ2-3; TRBD2 matches 7 bases. The V and J ends lost 2 bases and 3 bases, in that order; junction bases with no gene match: 5. There are 14 residues in the CDR3. The germline gives CDR1 DFQATT, CDR2 SNEGSKA (reference sequence). In DNA form, the CDR3 reads TGCAGTGCTAGATCTGGGGGGGTAACAGATACGCAGTATTTT. This sequence encodes CSARSGGVTDTQYF.

This clonotype was observed many times. V usage is TRBV5-5 and J usage is TRBJ2-4; D is possibly TRBD1 (5 bases). The CDR3 has 16 residues. V shed 3 bases and J shed 0 bases, with 13 bases lying between them. Germline values: CDR1 SGHKS, CDR2 YYEKEE (reference sequence). The CDR3 coding sequence is TGTGCCAGCAGCTCGGAAGGGGTGTCAGCCAAAAACATTCAGTACTTC. Protein sequence: CASSSEGVSAKNIQYF.

The CDR3 protein is CASSAGTGRQDTEAFF. The CDR3 DNA sequence: TGTGCCAGCAGCGCCGGGACAGGGAGACAGGACACTGAAGCTTTCTTT. J is TRBJ1-1 and V is TRBV9; TRBD1 matches at 9 bases. Germline V gene data show CDR1 as SGDLS and CDR2 as YYNGEE. V shed 3 bases and J 3 bases; nucleotides not matched to a gene: 9. The CDR3 sequence is 16 residues long.